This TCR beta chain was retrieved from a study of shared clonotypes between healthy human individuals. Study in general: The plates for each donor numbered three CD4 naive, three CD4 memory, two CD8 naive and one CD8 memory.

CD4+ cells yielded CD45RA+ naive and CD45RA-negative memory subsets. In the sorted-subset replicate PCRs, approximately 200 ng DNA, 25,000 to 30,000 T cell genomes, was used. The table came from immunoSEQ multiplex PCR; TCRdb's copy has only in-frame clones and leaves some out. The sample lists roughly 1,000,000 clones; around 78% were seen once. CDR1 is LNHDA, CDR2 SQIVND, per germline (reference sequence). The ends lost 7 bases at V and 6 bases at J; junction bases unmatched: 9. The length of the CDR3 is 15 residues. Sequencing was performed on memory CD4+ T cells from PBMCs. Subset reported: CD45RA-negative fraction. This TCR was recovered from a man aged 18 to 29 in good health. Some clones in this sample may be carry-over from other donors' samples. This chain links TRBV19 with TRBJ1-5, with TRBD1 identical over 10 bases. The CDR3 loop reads CASNRDRGRGQPQHF. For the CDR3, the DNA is TGTGCCAGTAACCGCGACAGGGGGCGCGGTCAGCCCCAGCATTTT.